This T cell receptor (beta chain) was identified during a study of blood T cells in healthy people across ages. Study outcomes and limitations: A strong correlation was seen between TCR beta diversity and naive T cell percentage.

The authors ran a second PCR of 7 to 11 cycles using a sample-barcoded 5' primer and a J-beta primer mix. The template-switch adaptor was a 5' adaptor with 12 random nucleotides. It tagged each cDNA molecule. TCRdb processed the 5' RACE reads anew with MiXCR; each CDR3 protein has one entry. The repertoire includes some 1,800,000 distinct CDR3 sequences, around 40% of them detected once, and 23% sits in the top ten. PBMCs were isolated at a quantity of at least 6.5 million per sample. This clonotype showed up just a few times. Its specificity is not known. CDR3 length: 16 amino acids. Germline CDR1 and CDR2: LGHNA and YNFKEQ. Trimming cost V 2 bases and J 5 bases, with 16 bases left between them.

This chain links TRBV4-2 with TRBJ2-4; the D gene is possibly TRBD2 (5 bases). This sequence was found in a human donor in good health. The specimen sequenced was blood. CDR3 loop: CASSQSSRPAENIQYF. The CDR3, as DNA: TGTGCCAGCAGCCAATCTTCCAGACCAGCGGAAAACATTCAGTACTTC.